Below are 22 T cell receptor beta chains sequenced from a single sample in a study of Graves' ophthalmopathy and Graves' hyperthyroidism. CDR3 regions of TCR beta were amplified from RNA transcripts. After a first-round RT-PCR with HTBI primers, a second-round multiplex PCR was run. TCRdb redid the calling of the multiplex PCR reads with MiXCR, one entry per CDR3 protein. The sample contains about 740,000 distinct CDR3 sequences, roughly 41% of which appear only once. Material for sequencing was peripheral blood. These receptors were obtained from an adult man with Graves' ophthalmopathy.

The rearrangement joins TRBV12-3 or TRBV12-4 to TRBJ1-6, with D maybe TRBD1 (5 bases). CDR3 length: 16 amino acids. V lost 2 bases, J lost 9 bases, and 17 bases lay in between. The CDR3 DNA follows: TGTGCCAGCAGTTTATTCGAGTCGGGGGGTATTTCACCCCTCCACTTT. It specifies CASSLFESGGISPLHF.

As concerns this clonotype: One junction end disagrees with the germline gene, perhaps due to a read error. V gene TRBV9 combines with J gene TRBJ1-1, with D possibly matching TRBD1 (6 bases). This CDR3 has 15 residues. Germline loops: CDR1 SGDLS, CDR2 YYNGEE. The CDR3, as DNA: TGTGCCAGCAGCGACCGGGACATCGGGAACACTGAAGCTCTCTTT. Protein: CASSDRDIGNTEALF.

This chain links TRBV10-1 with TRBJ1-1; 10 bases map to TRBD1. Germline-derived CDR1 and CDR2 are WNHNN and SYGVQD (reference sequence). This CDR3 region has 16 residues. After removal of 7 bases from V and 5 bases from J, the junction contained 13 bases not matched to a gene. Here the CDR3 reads CASMGQGLPKRTEAFF. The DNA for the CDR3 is TGCGCCAGCATGGGACAGGGGCTCCCTAAGAGGACTGAAGCTTTCTTT.

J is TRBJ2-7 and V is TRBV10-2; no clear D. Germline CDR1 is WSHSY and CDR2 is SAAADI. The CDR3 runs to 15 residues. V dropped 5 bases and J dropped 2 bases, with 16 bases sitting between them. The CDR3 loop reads CASSYESFPPYEQYF. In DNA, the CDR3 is TGCGCCAGCAGTTACGAGAGTTTTCCCCCCTACGAGCAGTACTTC.

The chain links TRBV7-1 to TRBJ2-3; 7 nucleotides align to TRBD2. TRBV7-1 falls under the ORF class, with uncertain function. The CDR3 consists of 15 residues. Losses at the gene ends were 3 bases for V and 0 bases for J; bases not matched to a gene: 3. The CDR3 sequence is CASSSTGGSTDTQYF. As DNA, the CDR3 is TGTGCCAGCAGCTCTACGGGAGGCAGCACAGATACGCAGTATTTT.

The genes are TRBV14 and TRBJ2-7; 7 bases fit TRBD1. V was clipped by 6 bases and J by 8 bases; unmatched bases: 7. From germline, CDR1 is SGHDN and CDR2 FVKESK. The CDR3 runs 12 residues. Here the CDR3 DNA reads TGTGCCAGCAGTACCCAGGGGGATAAGCAGTACTTC. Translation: CASSTQGDKQYF. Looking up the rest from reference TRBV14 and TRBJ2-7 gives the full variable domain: EAGVTQFPSHSVIEKGQTVTLRCDPISGHDNLYWYRRVMGKEIKFLLHFVKESKQDESGMPNNRFLAERTGGTYSTLKVQPAELEDSGVYFCASSTQGDKQYFGPGTRLTVT.

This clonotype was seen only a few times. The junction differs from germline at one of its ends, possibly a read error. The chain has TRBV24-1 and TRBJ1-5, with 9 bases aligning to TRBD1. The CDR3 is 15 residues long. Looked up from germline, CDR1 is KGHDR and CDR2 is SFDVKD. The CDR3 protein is CASSAMGTGLEPQHF. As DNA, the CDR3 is TGTGCCAGCAGTGCCATGGGGACAGGGCTAGAGCCCCAGCATTTT.

The CDR3 spells CASSADRVGYGYTF. CDR3 in DNA: TGTGCCAGCAGTGCCGACAGGGTGGGCTATGGCTACACCTTC. The V call is TRBV2, the J call TRBJ1-2; TRBD1 aligns across 7 bases. The CDR3 totals 14 residues. V gave up 4 bases and J gave up 4 bases; unmatched junction bases: 6. CDR1 SNHLY and CDR2 FYNNEI come from the germline V gene.

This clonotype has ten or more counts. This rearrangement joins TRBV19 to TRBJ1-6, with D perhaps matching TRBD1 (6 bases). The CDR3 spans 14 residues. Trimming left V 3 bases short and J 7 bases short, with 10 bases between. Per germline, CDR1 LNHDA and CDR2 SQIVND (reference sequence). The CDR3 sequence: CASSMRGQNSPLHF. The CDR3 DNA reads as TGTGCCAGTAGTATGAGAGGACAGAATTCACCCCTCCACTTT.

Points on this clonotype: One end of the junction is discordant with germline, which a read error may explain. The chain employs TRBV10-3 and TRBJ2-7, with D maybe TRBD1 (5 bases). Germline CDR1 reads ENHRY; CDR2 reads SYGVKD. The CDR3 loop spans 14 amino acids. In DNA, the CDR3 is TGTGCCAGCAGTTACAAAGGGGCCCCCTACGAGCAGTACTTC. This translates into CASSYKGAPYEQYF.

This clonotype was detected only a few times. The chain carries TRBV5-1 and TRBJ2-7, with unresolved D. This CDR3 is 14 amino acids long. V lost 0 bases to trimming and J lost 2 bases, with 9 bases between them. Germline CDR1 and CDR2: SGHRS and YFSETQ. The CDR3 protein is CASSLEALAYEQYF. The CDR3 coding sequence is TGCGCCAGCAGCTTGGAGGCCCTGGCCTACGAGCAGTACTTC.

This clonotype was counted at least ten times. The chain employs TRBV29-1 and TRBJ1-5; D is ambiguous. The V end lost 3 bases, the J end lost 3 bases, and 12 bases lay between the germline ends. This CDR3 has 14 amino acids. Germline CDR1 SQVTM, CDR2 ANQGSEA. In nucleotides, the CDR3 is TGCAGCGTTGAGGCGGACGGACCCAATCAGCCCCAGCATTTT. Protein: CSVEADGPNQPQHF.

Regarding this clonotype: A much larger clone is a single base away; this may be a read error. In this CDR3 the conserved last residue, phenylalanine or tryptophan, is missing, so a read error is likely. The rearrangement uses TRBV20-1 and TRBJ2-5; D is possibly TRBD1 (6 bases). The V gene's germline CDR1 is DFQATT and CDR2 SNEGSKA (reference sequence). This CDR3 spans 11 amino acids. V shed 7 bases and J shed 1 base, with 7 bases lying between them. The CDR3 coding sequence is TGCAGTGGGACAGTCCAAGAGACCCAGTACCTC. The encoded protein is CSGTVQETQYL.

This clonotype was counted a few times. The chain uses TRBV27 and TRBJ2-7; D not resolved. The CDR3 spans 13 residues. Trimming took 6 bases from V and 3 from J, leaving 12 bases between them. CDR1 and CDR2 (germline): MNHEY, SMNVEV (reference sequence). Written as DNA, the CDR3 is TGTGCCAGCAGCCTAAAGCCGATCTACGAGCAGTACTTC. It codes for CASSLKPIYEQYF.

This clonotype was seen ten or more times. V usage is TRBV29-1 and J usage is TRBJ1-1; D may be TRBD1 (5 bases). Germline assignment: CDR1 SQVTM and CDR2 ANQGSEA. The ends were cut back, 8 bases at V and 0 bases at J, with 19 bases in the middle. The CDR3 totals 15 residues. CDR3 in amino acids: CSFHPRQIMNTEAFF. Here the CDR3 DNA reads TGCAGCTTCCACCCGCGACAGATCATGAACACTGAAGCTTTCTTT.

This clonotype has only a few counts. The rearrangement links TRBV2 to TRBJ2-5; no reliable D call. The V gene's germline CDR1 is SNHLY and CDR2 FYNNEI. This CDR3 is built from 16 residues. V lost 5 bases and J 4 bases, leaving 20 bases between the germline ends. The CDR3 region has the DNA TGTGCCAGCAGTCCCGATCGGGCCGCAAAGGGAGAGACCCAGTACTTC. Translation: CASSPDRAAKGETQYF.

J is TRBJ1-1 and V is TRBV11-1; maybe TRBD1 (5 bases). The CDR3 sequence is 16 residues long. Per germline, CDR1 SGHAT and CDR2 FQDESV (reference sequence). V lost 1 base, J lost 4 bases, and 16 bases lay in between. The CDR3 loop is CASSLGGGAALTEAFF. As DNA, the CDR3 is TGTGCCAGCAGCTTAGGTGGAGGGGCGGCACTCACTGAAGCTTTCTTT. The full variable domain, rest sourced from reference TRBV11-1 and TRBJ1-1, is EAEVAQSPRYKITEKSQAVAFWCDPISGHATLYWYRQILGQGPELLVQFQDESVVDDSQLPKDRFSAERLKGVDSTLKIQPAELGDSAMYLCASSLGGGAALTEAFFGQGTRLTVV.

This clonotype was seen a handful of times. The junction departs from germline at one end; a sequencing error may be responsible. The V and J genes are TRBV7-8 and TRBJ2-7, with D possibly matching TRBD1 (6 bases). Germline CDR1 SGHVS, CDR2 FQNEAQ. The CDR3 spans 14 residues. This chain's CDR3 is CASSQDGGGYEQYF. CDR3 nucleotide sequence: TGCGCCAGCAGCCAAGATGGGGGCGGCTACGAGCAGTACTTC.

CDR3 protein: CASSLDANSYEQYF. CDR3 DNA sequence: TGTGCCAGCAGTCTCGACGCTAACTCCTACGAGCAGTACTTC. The genes are TRBV2 and TRBJ2-7; no firm D call. The V gene's germline CDR1 is SNHLY and CDR2 FYNNEI. Trimming pared 5 bases from V and 0 bases from J, leaving 11 bases between. The CDR3 has 14 residues.

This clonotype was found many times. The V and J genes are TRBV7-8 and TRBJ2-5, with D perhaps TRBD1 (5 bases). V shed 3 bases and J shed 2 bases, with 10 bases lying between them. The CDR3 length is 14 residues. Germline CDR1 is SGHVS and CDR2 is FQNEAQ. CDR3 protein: CASSFGALQETQYF. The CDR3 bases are TGTGCCAGCAGCTTTGGGGCATTACAAGAGACCCAGTACTTC.

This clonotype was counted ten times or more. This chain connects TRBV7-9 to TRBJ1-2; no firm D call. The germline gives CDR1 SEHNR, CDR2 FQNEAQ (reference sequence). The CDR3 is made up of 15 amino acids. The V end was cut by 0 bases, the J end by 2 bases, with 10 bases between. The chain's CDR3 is CASSLAASSNYGYTF. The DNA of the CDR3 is TGTGCCAGCAGCTTAGCGGCTTCCTCGAACTATGGCTACACCTTC. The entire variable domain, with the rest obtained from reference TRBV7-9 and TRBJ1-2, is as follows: DTGVSQNPRHKITKRGQNVTFRCDPISEHNRLYWYRQTLGQGPEFLTYFQNEAQLEKSRLLSDRFSAERPKGSFSTLEIQRTEQGDSAMYLCASSLAASSNYGYTFGSGTRLTVV.

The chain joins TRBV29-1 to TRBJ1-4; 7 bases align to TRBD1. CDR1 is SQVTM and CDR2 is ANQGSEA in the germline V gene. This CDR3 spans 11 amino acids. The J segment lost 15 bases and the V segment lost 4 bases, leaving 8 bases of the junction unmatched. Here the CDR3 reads CSVVPFGTVFF. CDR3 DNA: TGCAGCGTTGTCCCCTTCGGGACAGTGTTTTTT.